A single sample gave rise to the 30 T cell receptor beta chains below, sequenced in a study of post-analysis software for immune sequencing data. Study results and limitations: When patients were compared with controls, a handful of TRBV segments were more frequent, TRBV5-6, TRBV5-1 and TRBV20-1 among them.

Which antigens these TCRs recognize remains unknown. TCR beta cDNA libraries included unique molecular identifiers. Via MiXCR, TCRdb re-called the PCR reads, giving one row per CDR3 protein. The table lists roughly 730,000 distinct CDR3 sequences, less than 35% of them singletons. The specimen sequenced was blood. These receptors all come from a girl aged 10-17 years with multiple sclerosis.

The V gene is TRBV18, the J gene TRBJ2-1; either TRBD1 or TRBD2 may fit D (6 bases each). Germline V gene data show CDR1 as KGHSH and CDR2 as LQKENI. The CDR3 is made up of 15 amino acids. The V gene lost 3 bases and the J gene lost 8 bases, with 17 bases spanning the gap. CDR3 DNA sequence: TGTGCCAGCTCACCTCGCGAGGGGGGCGCTTATGAGCAGTTCTTC. It translates to CASSPREGGAYEQFF.

This clonotype was recorded many times. The chain combines TRBV20-1 with TRBJ2-7, with 9 nucleotides matching TRBD2. Trimming took 3 bases from V and 6 from J; bases not matched to a gene: 6. CDR1 and CDR2 (germline): DFQATT, SNEGSKA (reference sequence). The CDR3 is made up of 13 amino acids. The CDR3 coding sequence is TGCAGTGCTAGGGCGGGAGGGCCTGGCGAGCAGTACTTC. This codes for CSARAGGPGEQYF.

This clonotype has ten or more counts. J is TRBJ2-1 and V is TRBV6-5; D possibly matches TRBD1 or TRBD2 (6 bases each). The V and J ends lost 7 bases and 3 bases respectively, with 10 bases between them. Germline loops: CDR1 MNHEY, CDR2 SVGAGI. This CDR3 spans 13 amino acids. CDR3 protein: CASKGGNYNEQFF. CDR3 DNA: TGTGCCAGCAAAGGGGGGAACTACAATGAGCAGTTCTTC.

This clonotype was seen more than once but under ten times. The chain recombines TRBV5-1 with TRBJ2-1; weak D call: TRBD1 (7 bases). Trimming shortened V by 4 bases and J by 8 bases, and 16 bases separated the two germline ends. CDR3 length equals 14 residues. Germline V gene lookup returns CDR1 SGHRS and CDR2 YFSETQ. Here the CDR3 DNA reads TGCGCCAGCAGCCGCGGGACAGAGGGAGATGAGCAGTTCTTC. It specifies CASSRGTEGDEQFF. The whole variable domain, remainder taken from reference TRBV5-1 and TRBJ2-1, is KAGVTQTPRYLIKTRGQQVTLSCSPISGHRSVSWYQQTPGQGLQFLFEYFSETQRNKGNFPGRFSGRQFSNSRSEMNVSTLELGDSALYLCASSRGTEGDEQFFGPGTRLTVL.

The CDR3 DNA sequence: TGTGCCAGCAGCTTGGCAGGGACAGGGGACCGGAACACTGAAGCTTTCTTT. Protein sequence: CASSLAGTGDRNTEAFF. The chain links TRBV28 to TRBJ1-1; 10 bases agree with TRBD1. CDR3 size: 17 residues. The V gene's germline CDR1 is MDHEN and CDR2 SYDVKM. V shed 6 bases, J shed 1 base, and the junction held 11 bases outside the gene matches.

J is TRBJ2-1 and V is TRBV9; D not certain. Germline lookup yields CDR1 SGDLS and CDR2 YYNGEE. With 0 bases removed from V and 4 bases from J, the gap between germline ends came to 5 bases. The CDR3 runs to 13 residues. Written as DNA, the CDR3 is TGTGCCAGCAGCGTAGTAGAATACAATGAGCAGTTCTTC. Amino acid sequence: CASSVVEYNEQFF.

The chain has TRBV27 and TRBJ2-7, with D perhaps matching TRBD1 (6 bases). The germline V gene encodes CDR1 MNHEY and CDR2 SMNVEV (reference sequence). This CDR3 comprises 13 residues. Trimming removed 6 bases at V and 5 bases at J, with 14 bases between. The CDR3 here is CASSLGGRNEQYF. In DNA, the CDR3 is TGTGCCAGCAGCTTAGGGGGTAGGAACGAGCAGTACTTC.

In this sample, this clonotype turned up many times. The rearrangement links TRBV7-2 to TRBJ2-7; 10 bases are a match to TRBD2. J lost 7 bases, V lost 1 base, and 7 bases had no gene match. Germline V gene lookup returns CDR1 SGHTA and CDR2 FQGNSA. The CDR3 consists of 15 residues. This CDR3 is CASSLEGLAGVEQYF. The DNA for the CDR3 is TGTGCCAGCAGCTTAGAAGGTCTAGCGGGAGTAGAGCAGTACTTC.

Concerning this clonotype: The CDR3 ends on some other residue instead of the conserved phenylalanine or tryptophan, so this is likely a read error. The chain combines TRBV5-1 with TRBJ2-1; tentative D call: TRBD2 (5 bases). V dropped 4 bases and J dropped 0 bases, with 17 bases sitting between them. This CDR3 contains 17 residues. The germline gives CDR1 SGHRS, CDR2 YFSETQ. The CDR3 spells CASSPGVFQSSYNEQFL. The CDR3, as DNA: TGCGCCAGCAGCCCCGGGGTATTTCAGAGCTCCTACAATGAGCAGTTCTTA.

V usage is TRBV27 and J usage is TRBJ1-2, with D possibly being TRBD1 (6 bases). The length of the CDR3 is 14 residues. The germline V gene has CDR1 MNHEY and CDR2 SMNVEV (reference sequence). Trimming removed 5 bases at V and 5 bases at J, with 15 bases between. In nucleotides, the CDR3 is TGTGCCAGCAGTGACGGGGGGCGCAAGTATGGCTACACCTTC. Translating it yields CASSDGGRKYGYTF.

This clonotype was seen a handful of times. This chain connects TRBV9 to TRBJ2-7; D remains ambiguous. The V end lost 3 bases, the J end lost 2 bases, and 12 bases lay between the germline ends. CDR3 length equals 14 residues. The V gene's germline CDR1 is SGDLS and CDR2 YYNGEE. The DNA of the CDR3 is TGTGCCAGCAGCGCTACGGGCGGCACCTACGAGCAGTACTTC. This encodes CASSATGGTYEQYF.

The gene calls are TRBV5-1 and TRBJ2-5, with D perhaps matching TRBD2 (5 bases). The J call may be faulty, since TRBJ2-7 better matches the DNA end. This CDR3 spans 16 amino acids. Germline assignment: CDR1 SGHRS and CDR2 YFSETQ. CDR3 protein: CASSLEVSSFIDEQYF. CDR3 DNA sequence: TGCGCCAGCAGCTTGGAGGTTTCTAGCTTTATCGACGAGCAGTACTTC.

This rearrangement joins TRBV7-2 to TRBJ2-1, with 9 bases fitting TRBD2. The trim removed 3 bases at V and 5 bases at J, leaving 5 bases unmatched. CDR1 and CDR2 from the germline V gene are SGHTA and FQGNSA. The CDR3 covers 15 residues. The CDR3 sequence: CASSLLSGRNNEQFF. CDR3 nucleotide sequence: TGTGCCAGCAGCTTGCTGAGCGGGAGGAACAATGAGCAGTTCTTC.

This rearrangement joins TRBV5-1 to TRBJ2-5, with D hard to call. The germline gives CDR1 SGHRS, CDR2 YFSETQ. This CDR3 spans 17 amino acids. V shed 0 bases and J shed 0 bases, with 15 bases lying between them. The CDR3 is CASSLAGRVPHQETQYF. The DNA for the CDR3 is TGCGCCAGCAGCTTGGCCGGCAGAGTTCCCCACCAAGAGACCCAGTACTTC.

This clonotype showed up just once. DNA for the CDR3: TGTGCCAGTAAAAAGAGAGGGGCGGCTGGAAACACCATATATTTT. It yields the protein CASKKRGAAGNTIYF. The V gene is TRBV6-5, the J gene TRBJ1-3; a weak D match, TRBD1 (5 bases). The CDR3 runs 15 residues. V gave up 9 bases and J gave up 2 bases, with 17 bases separating them. Germline V gene data show CDR1 as MNHEY and CDR2 as SVGAGI.

Note on this clonotype: A much larger clone is a single base away; this may be a read error. The chain links TRBV9 to TRBJ2-3; the D is unclear. There are 12 residues in the CDR3. The germline V gene encodes CDR1 SGDLS and CDR2 YYNGEE. Trimming took off 0 bases at V and 2 bases at J, with 1 base between the two ends. The CDR3 reads CASSVDTDTQYF. In DNA form, the CDR3 reads TGTGCCAGCAGCGTAGACACAGATACGCAGTATTTT.

A few counts support this clonotype. The genes are TRBV27 and TRBJ2-3; TRBD1 or TRBD2 may be the D gene (6 bases each). The V end lost 5 bases, the J end lost 3 bases, and 15 bases lay between the germline ends. Germline CDR1 is MNHEY and CDR2 is SMNVEV (reference sequence). The CDR3 runs to 15 residues. The CDR3 DNA reads as TGTGCCAGCAGTCGCTCCGGGGGCTCTACAGATACGCAGTATTTT. It is translated as CASSRSGGSTDTQYF.

This clonotype has just a few counts. V usage is TRBV29-1 and J usage is TRBJ1-4, with a weak D call TRBD1 (6 bases). This CDR3 is built from 13 residues. V lost 5 bases and J 4 bases, leaving 11 bases between the germline ends. CDR1 is SQVTM and CDR2 is ANQGSEA in the germline V gene. The CDR3 loop is CSVWRGSNEKLFF. In nucleotides, the CDR3 is TGCAGCGTTTGGAGGGGGAGTAATGAAAAACTGTTTTTT.

This chain links TRBV6-5 with TRBJ2-1; D tentatively reads TRBD1 or TRBD2 (6 bases each). This CDR3 has 16 amino acids. Per the germline V gene, CDR1 is MNHEY and CDR2 is SVGAGI. With 2 bases removed from V and 9 bases from J, the gap between germline ends came to 20 bases. CDR3 residues: CASSYRGTPRSAEQFF. As DNA, the CDR3 is TGTGCCAGCAGTTACCGGGGGACACCCCGGTCAGCTGAGCAGTTCTTC.

The chain is built from TRBV10-3 and TRBJ2-3; D is undetermined. V was cut by 4 bases and J by 5 bases, with 10 bases left in between. Germline values: CDR1 ENHRY, CDR2 SYGVKD. The CDR3 sequence is 13 residues long. Here the CDR3 reads CAISAAGGDTQYF. The CDR3 coding sequence is TGTGCCATCAGTGCGGCAGGTGGAGATACGCAGTATTTT.

This clonotype has only a few counts. V gene TRBV7-2 combines with J gene TRBJ2-7; D is uncertain. The germline V gene encodes CDR1 SGHTA and CDR2 FQGNSA. The V and J ends lost 8 bases and 3 bases respectively, with 17 bases between them. The CDR3 is made up of 14 amino acids. CDR3: CASSHGPSLYEQYF. In DNA form, the CDR3 reads TGTGCCAGCTCCCACGGCCCGTCCCTCTACGAGCAGTACTTC.

The chain combines TRBV27 with TRBJ1-6; TRBD1 might be the D (5 bases). In germline, CDR1 is MNHEY, CDR2 SMNVEV (reference sequence). V lost 7 bases and J lost 7, with 11 bases in between. The CDR3 contains 13 residues. CDR3 nucleotide sequence: TGTGCCAGCAAAGGGGAATCAAATTCACCCCTCCACTTT. As protein: CASKGESNSPLHF.

Turning to this clonotype: One junction end disagrees with the germline gene, perhaps due to a read error. This chain uses TRBV14 with TRBJ1-4; D is possibly TRBD1 (6 bases). This CDR3 contains 15 residues. Germline CDR1 reads SGHDN; CDR2 reads FVKESK. CDR3 protein: CASSQEQGYNEKRFF. Written as DNA, the CDR3 is TGTGCCAGCAGCCAAGAACAGGGCTATAATGAAAAACGGTTTTTT.

This clonotype was seen a few times. The chain employs TRBV6-5 and TRBJ1-3; TRBD1 might be the D (6 bases). The CDR3 totals 15 residues. Germline V gene data show CDR1 as MNHEY and CDR2 as SVGAGI. Trimming pared 5 bases from V and 2 bases from J, leaving 13 bases between. DNA of the CDR3: TGTGCCAGCAGTGTTGGACAGCCTGCTGGAAACACCATATATTTT. It codes for CASSVGQPAGNTIYF.

The chain couples TRBV20-1 to TRBJ2-7, with a tentative D call TRBD2 (6 bases). The germline V gene encodes CDR1 DFQATT and CDR2 SNEGSKA (reference sequence). The CDR3 is 15 amino acids. The V gene lost 0 bases and the J gene lost 2 bases, with 14 bases spanning the gap. The CDR3: CSARDLAAGPYEQYF. CDR3 DNA sequence: TGCAGTGCTAGAGATTTAGCGGCAGGGCCCTACGAGCAGTACTTC.

The V and J genes are TRBV29-1 and TRBJ2-7; 14 nucleotides match TRBD2. CDR1 is SQVTM, CDR2 ANQGSEA, per germline. V was pared by 7 bases and J by 3 bases, with 5 bases of the junction left unmatched. The CDR3 is 14 residues long. The CDR3 protein is CSGRGTSGSYEQYF. The CDR3 bases are TGCAGCGGGAGGGGGACTAGCGGGAGCTACGAGCAGTACTTC.

This clonotype was observed a handful of times. This sequence joins TRBV29-1 and TRBJ2-7, with D perhaps matching TRBD1 or TRBD2 (5 bases each). The germline V gene encodes CDR1 SQVTM and CDR2 ANQGSEA. The CDR3 runs to 14 residues. V was pared by 2 bases and J by 2 bases, with 13 bases between. CDR3 in DNA: TGCAGCGTTGAAAGTAGGGGAGCCCCCTACGAGCAGTACTTC. It codes for CSVESRGAPYEQYF.

V gene TRBV3-1 combines with J gene TRBJ1-1; D gene ambiguous. The CDR3 runs to 15 residues. Germline CDR1 and CDR2: LGHDT and YNNKEL (reference sequence). V lost 0 bases to trimming and J lost 1 base, with 9 bases between them. The CDR3 here is CASSQEAAGNTEAFF. The CDR3 DNA reads TGTGCCAGCAGCCAAGAGGCCGCGGGGAACACTGAAGCTTTCTTT.

There are a few counts of this clonotype. The V call is TRBV4-3, the J call TRBJ2-6, with 7 bases fitting TRBD1. In germline, CDR1 is LGHNA, CDR2 YSLEER. V lost 6 bases to trimming and J lost 0 bases; unmatched junction nucleotides: 17. The CDR3 has 20 residues. For the CDR3, the DNA is TGCGCCAGCAGTCAACGGACAGGTTCTCAAATTCTCTCTGGGGCCAACGTCCTGACTTTC. Its translation: CASSQRTGSQILSGANVLTF.

Remarks on this clonotype: This sequence may be a read error, since a much larger clone differs from it by one base. J is TRBJ2-7 and V is TRBV7-9; TRBD1 agrees at 12 bases. The J call is uncertain, as TRBJ2-5 better fits the DNA end. In germline, CDR1 is SEHNR, CDR2 FQNEAQ (reference sequence). CDR3 size: 16 residues. The CDR3 loop is CVSSERGQGARETQYF. CDR3 coding DNA: TGTGTCAGCAGCGAAAGGGGACAGGGGGCGCGAGAGACCCAGTACTTC.